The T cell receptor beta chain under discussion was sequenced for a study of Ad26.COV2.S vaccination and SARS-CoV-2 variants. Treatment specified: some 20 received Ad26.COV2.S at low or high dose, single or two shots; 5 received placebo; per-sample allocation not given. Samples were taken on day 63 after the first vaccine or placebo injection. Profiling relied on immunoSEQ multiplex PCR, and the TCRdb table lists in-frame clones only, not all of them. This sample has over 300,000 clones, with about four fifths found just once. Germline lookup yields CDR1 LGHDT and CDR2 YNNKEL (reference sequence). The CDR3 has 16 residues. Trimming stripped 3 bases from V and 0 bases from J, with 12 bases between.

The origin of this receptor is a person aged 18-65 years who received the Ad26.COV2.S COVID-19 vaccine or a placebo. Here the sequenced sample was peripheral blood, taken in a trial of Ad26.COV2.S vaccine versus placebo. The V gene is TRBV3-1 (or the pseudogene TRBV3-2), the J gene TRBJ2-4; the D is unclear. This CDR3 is CASSQYYLQAKNIQYF. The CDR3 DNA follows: TGTGCCAGCAGCCAGTACTACCTGCAAGCCAAAAACATTCAGTACTTC.